Below are 20 T cell receptor beta chains sequenced from a single sample in a study of blood T cell repertoires in COVID-19. Method: immunoSEQ multiplex PCR; TCRdb's copy keeps in-frame clones and lacks some. Counted here are 150,000 to 200,000 clones, about 84% occurring once; the ten biggest clones make up more than 4.5%. The sample was peripheral blood. The receptors shown here come from a woman between 25 and 40 years old with acute or convalescent COVID-19.

Here the CDR3 DNA reads TGTGCCAGCAGCCAAGAACAGGTTGCCGGGGAGCTGTTTTTT. This sequence encodes CASSQEQVAGELFF. The chain is built from TRBV4-2 and TRBJ2-2; tentative D call: TRBD1 (5 bases). CDR1 and CDR2 from the germline V gene are LGHNA and YNFKEQ. CDR3 length: 14 residues. Trimming took 0 bases from V and 6 from J, leaving 8 bases between them.

This chain uses TRBV5-4 with TRBJ2-7, with 8 bases lining up with TRBD2. Per the germline V gene, CDR1 is SGHNT and CDR2 is YYREEE (reference sequence). This CDR3 comprises 14 residues. V trimming: 2 bases; J trimming: 4 bases; junction bases outside the gene matches: 5. CDR3 bases: TGTGCCAGCAGCTTCGGGACTAGGTCGTACGAGCAGTACTTC. Its protein is CASSFGTRSYEQYF.

This rearrangement joins TRBV5-1 to TRBJ2-2; no firm D call. CDR3 length: 11 amino acids. Germline V CDR1 and CDR2: SGHRS, YFSETQ. Trimming removed 7 bases at V and 6 bases at J, with 7 bases between. The CDR3: CASSYSGELFF. As DNA, the CDR3 is TGCGCCAGCTCCTACTCCGGGGAGCTGTTTTTT.

This clone was seen only a few times. The chain combines TRBV5-1 with TRBJ2-7; 7 nucleotides align to TRBD2. V trimming: 3 bases; J trimming: 3 bases; junction bases outside the gene matches: 6. Germline V CDR1 and CDR2: SGHRS, YFSETQ. The CDR3 consists of 14 residues. The CDR3 sequence: CASSSSGVLYEQYF. In DNA form, the CDR3 reads TGCGCCAGCAGCTCTAGCGGAGTTCTCTACGAGCAGTACTTC.

The V and J genes are TRBV19 and TRBJ1-4; weak D call: TRBD1 (5 bases). CDR1 and CDR2 (germline): LNHDA, SQIVND (reference sequence). The CDR3 is made up of 15 amino acids. The V end was cut by 3 bases, the J end by 7 bases, with 15 bases between. The CDR3 spells CASSIHRLGGEKLFF. In nucleotides, the CDR3 is TGTGCCAGTAGTATCCACAGACTCGGGGGTGAAAAACTGTTTTTT.

The rearrangement links TRBV19 to TRBJ1-6; D remains ambiguous. V was pared by 7 bases and J by 8 bases, with 12 bases between. The germline CDR1 and CDR2 sequences are LNHDA and SQIVND (reference sequence). The CDR3 contains 13 residues. The CDR3 is CASTMGEHSPLHF. For the CDR3, the DNA is TGTGCCAGTACAATGGGCGAACATTCACCCCTCCACTTT.

This clone was seen only a few times. The chain combines TRBV3-1 (or the pseudogene TRBV3-2) with TRBJ2-7; TRBD2 matches 7 bases. Germline-derived CDR1 and CDR2 are LGHDT and YNNKEL (reference sequence). The CDR3 covers 16 residues. With V trimmed by 1 base and J by 5 bases, 11 bases remained unmatched. DNA for the CDR3: TGTGCCAGCAGCCAAGTAAGGACCTTCGGGGGGAACGAGCAGTACTTC. Translating gives CASSQVRTFGGNEQYF.

The V call is TRBV3-1 (or the pseudogene TRBV3-2), the J call TRBJ1-2; 7 positions match TRBD1. V shed 1 base, J shed 4 bases, and the junction held 6 bases outside the gene matches. The CDR3 has 15 amino acids. The germline CDR1 and CDR2 sequences are LGHDT and YNNKEL (reference sequence). As DNA, the CDR3 is TGTGCCAGCAGCCAAGCGTGGACAGGAGGCTATGGCTACACCTTC. This translates into CASSQAWTGGYGYTF.

This clone turned up a few times. This chain connects TRBV25-1 to TRBJ2-2; D is perhaps TRBD1 (6 bases). Germline CDR1 reads MGHDK; CDR2 reads SYGVNS. V was shortened by 1 base and J by 1 base, with 13 bases between the two germline ends. The CDR3 is 17 residues long. The CDR3 nucleotides are TGTGCCAGCAGTGAATGGTATCAGGGGAAGAACACCGGGGAGCTGTTTTTT. Protein product: CASSEWYQGKNTGELFF.

V gene TRBV28 combines with J gene TRBJ1-2; TRBD1 matches 7 bases. The CDR3 spans 15 residues. The V and J ends lost 3 bases and 4 bases, in that order; junction bases with no gene match: 8. Germline CDR1 MDHEN, CDR2 SYDVKM. CDR3 protein: CASSLGDRPLYGYTF. In DNA form, the CDR3 reads TGTGCCAGCAGTTTGGGGGACAGACCCCTCTATGGCTACACCTTC.

This clone was observed a handful of times. This chain links TRBV15 with TRBJ2-7; weak D call: TRBD1 (5 bases). Trimming left V 6 bases short and J 2 bases short, with 11 bases between. The CDR3 is 13 amino acids. Germline CDR1 is LNHNV and CDR2 is YYDKDF (reference sequence). The CDR3 nucleotides read TGTGCCACCAGTCGCAGGGTAGCCTACGAGCAGTACTTC. Translated: CATSRRVAYEQYF.

V usage is TRBV2 and J usage is TRBJ2-7; D perhaps matches TRBD1 (6 bases). V was trimmed by 9 bases and J by 3 bases, leaving 9 bases between them. From germline, CDR1 is SNHLY and CDR2 FYNNEI. The CDR3 is 11 amino acids. The CDR3 DNA reads TGTGCCAGTGACAGGCTCTACGAGCAGTACTTC. It yields the protein CASDRLYEQYF.

This sequence joins TRBV9 and TRBJ2-1; TRBD1 might be the D (6 bases). The V gene's germline CDR1 is SGDLS and CDR2 YYNGEE. This CDR3 spans 15 amino acids. The V end was cut by 4 bases, the J end by 2 bases, with 13 bases between. Here the CDR3 reads CASSTTGTPYNEQFF. The CDR3 DNA reads as TGTGCCAGCAGCACAACCGGGACACCCTACAATGAGCAGTTCTTC.

This clone was observed once. This chain links TRBV24-1 with TRBJ2-5, with D maybe TRBD1 (6 bases). The CDR3 is made up of 17 amino acids. Germline V lookup: CDR1 KGHDR, CDR2 SFDVKD. V was clipped by 4 bases and J by 1 base, with 18 bases between them. The CDR3 DNA sequence: TGTGCCACCAGTGACCTTCCGAGGGGGATCGGCCAAGAGACCCAGTACTTC. It codes for CATSDLPRGIGQETQYF.

The chain carries TRBV9 and TRBJ2-2, with 10 bases lining up with TRBD2. The CDR3 extends over 18 amino acids. Germline V gives CDR1 SGDLS, CDR2 YYNGEE. V gave up 0 bases and J gave up 3 bases; unmatched junction bases: 8. CDR3 amino acids: CASSVEGSGGPYTGELFF. The CDR3 DNA is TGTGCCAGCAGCGTAGAGGGTAGCGGGGGGCCTTACACCGGGGAGCTGTTTTTT.

The V call is TRBV7-9, the J call TRBJ1-1; TRBD1 matches at 9 bases. The germline V gene has CDR1 SEHNR and CDR2 FQNEAQ (reference sequence). Trimming at V came to 5 bases and at J to 4 bases, leaving 2 bases not matched to a gene. The CDR3 consists of 13 residues. CDR3 in DNA: TGTGCCAGCAGCAAGGACAGGGGCACTGAAGCTTTCTTT. The encoded protein is CASSKDRGTEAFF.

The V and J genes are TRBV12-3 or TRBV12-4 and TRBJ1-2; D is undetermined. V was cut by 1 base and J by 9 bases, with 12 bases left in between. The CDR3 is 13 amino acids. CDR3 protein: CASSLGQEKSYTF. CDR3 bases: TGTGCCAGCAGTTTAGGCCAGGAAAAGAGCTACACCTTC.

J is TRBJ1-1 and V is TRBV5-4; a possible D gene is TRBD1 (5 bases). V was clipped by 0 bases and J by 0 bases, with 9 bases between them. CDR1 and CDR2 from the germline V gene are SGHNT and YYREEE (reference sequence). This CDR3 region has 15 residues. CDR3 protein: CASSLVGGVNTEAFF. In DNA, the CDR3 is TGTGCCAGCAGCTTGGTGGGGGGGGTGAACACTGAAGCTTTCTTT.

The gene calls are TRBV30 and TRBJ1-4, with D unresolved. V gave up 3 bases and J gave up 4 bases, with 12 bases separating them. The CDR3 runs to 14 residues. CDR1 is GTSNPN and CDR2 is SVGIG in the germline V gene (reference sequence). The CDR3 DNA follows: TGTGCCTGGAGGTCGTGGGAGGATAATGAAAAACTGTTTTTT. The encoded protein is CAWRSWEDNEKLFF.

The V call is TRBV27, the J call TRBJ1-1; D is unclear. V was trimmed by 5 bases and J by 7 bases, leaving 17 bases between them. CDR1 and CDR2 from the germline V gene are MNHEY and SMNVEV (reference sequence). This CDR3 is 14 amino acids long. CDR3 residues: CASSPIPSGFEAFF. The CDR3 bases are TGTGCCAGCAGTCCAATACCTTCGGGATTTGAAGCTTTCTTT.